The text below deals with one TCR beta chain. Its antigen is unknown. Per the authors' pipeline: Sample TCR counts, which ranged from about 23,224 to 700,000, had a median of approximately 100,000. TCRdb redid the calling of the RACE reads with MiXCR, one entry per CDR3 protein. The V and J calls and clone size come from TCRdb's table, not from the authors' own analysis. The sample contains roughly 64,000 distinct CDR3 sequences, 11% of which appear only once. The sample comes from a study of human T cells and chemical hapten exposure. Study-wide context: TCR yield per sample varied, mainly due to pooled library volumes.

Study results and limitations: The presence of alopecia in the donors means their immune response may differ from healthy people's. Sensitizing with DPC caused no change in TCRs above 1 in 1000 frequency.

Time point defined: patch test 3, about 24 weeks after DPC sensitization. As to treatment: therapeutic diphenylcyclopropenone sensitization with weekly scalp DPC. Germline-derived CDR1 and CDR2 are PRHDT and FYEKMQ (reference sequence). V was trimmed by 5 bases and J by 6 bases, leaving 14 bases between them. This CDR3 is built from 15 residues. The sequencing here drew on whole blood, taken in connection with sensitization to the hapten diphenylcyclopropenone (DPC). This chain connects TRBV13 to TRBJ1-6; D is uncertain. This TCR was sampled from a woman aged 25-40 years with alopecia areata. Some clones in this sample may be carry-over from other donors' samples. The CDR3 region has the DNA TGTGCCAGCAGCCGTTCCCGACTGATTAATTCACCCCTCCACTTT. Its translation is CASSRSRLINSPLHF.